This is a list of T cell receptor beta chains from one sample in a study of shared clonotypes between healthy human individuals. Assay: immunoSEQ multiplex PCR; the TCRdb copy retains only in-frame clones and omits some. The data hold about 2,200,000 clones, with about 92% observed a single time. Sequencing used naive CD8+ T cells from PBMCs. The receptors come from a man in his late teens or twenties in good health. Some clones in this sample may be carry-over from other donors' samples. The CDR3 runs from the conserved cysteine through the conserved F or W. Each record gives: CDR3 protein, CDR3 DNA, D gene, V gene, J gene, clone size. The D gene is left open where the match is weak. Size is omitted from some rows. Given values are once, few, many or a class for expanded clones.

CDR3: CASSWGQALEAFF
DNA: TGTGCCAGCAGCTGGGGACAGGCGCTTGAAGCTTTCTTT
D: TRBD1
V: TRBV13
J: TRBJ1-1
size: -

CDR3: CASSQGFPDNEQFF
DNA: TGTGCCAGCAGCCAAGGGTTCCCAGACAATGAGCAGTTCTTC
D: -
V: TRBV14
J: TRBJ2-1
size: -

CDR3: CASSLMRGEARETQYF
DNA: TGTGCCAGCAGCTTAATGCGCGGCGAAGCGCGGGAGACCCAGTACTTC
D: -
V: TRBV13
J: TRBJ2-5
size: -

CDR3: CASSAGTVGNQPQHF
DNA: TGTGCCAGCAGTGCCGGGACCGTCGGCAATCAGCCCCAGCATTTT
D: -
V: TRBV6-5
J: TRBJ1-5
size: once

CDR3: CSVVWSTEAFF
DNA: TGCAGCGTTGTCTGGAGCACTGAAGCTTTCTTT
D: -
V: TRBV29-1
J: TRBJ1-1
size: few

CDR3: CASSPLRTSGIETQYF
DNA: TGCGCCAGCAGCCCCCTTCGGACTAGCGGGATAGAGACCCAGTACTTC
D: TRBD2
V: TRBV4-1
J: TRBJ2-5
size: -

CDR3: CASSEGWEGFIYNEQFF
DNA: TGTGCCAGCAGCGAAGGATGGGAGGGATTTATCTACAATGAGCAGTTCTTC
D: TRBD2
V: TRBV9
J: TRBJ2-1
size: -

CDR3: CASSPDGYEQYF
DNA: TGTGCCAGCAGCCCGGACGGCTACGAGCAGTACTTC
D: -
V: TRBV5-4
J: TRBJ2-7
size: -

CDR3: CASSQDWAIRGYEQYF
DNA: TGCGCCAGCAGCCAAGATTGGGCGATCCGAGGGTACGAGCAGTACTTC
D: -
V: TRBV4-1
J: TRBJ2-7
size: -

CDR3: CASSNGQGNTEAFF
DNA: TGTGCCAGCAGCAACGGACAGGGGAACACTGAAGCTTTCTTT
D: TRBD1
V: TRBV7-6
J: TRBJ1-1
size: -

CDR3: CASSVEGAGNEQFF
DNA: TGTGCCAGCAGCGTAGAGGGAGCGGGGAATGAGCAGTTCTTC
D: TRBD2
V: TRBV9
J: TRBJ2-1
size: -

CDR3: CASNPSGSTDTQYF
DNA: TGTGCCAGCAACCCTAGCGGTAGCACAGATACGCAGTATTTT
D: TRBD2
V: TRBV9
J: TRBJ2-3
size: -

CDR3: CASTPGGGPQETQYF
DNA: TGTGCCAGCACCCCCGGGGGCGGGCCCCAAGAGACCCAGTACTTC
D: -
V: TRBV6-5
J: TRBJ2-5
size: -

CDR3: CATTRGRGRYYEQYF
DNA: TGTGCCACCACCCGTGGGAGGGGCCGCTACTACGAGCAGTACTTC
D: TRBD2
V: TRBV28
J: TRBJ2-7
size: once

CDR3: CASSHAGQVVNQPQHF
DNA: TGTGCCAGCAGCCACGCGGGTCAGGTAGTTAATCAGCCCCAGCATTTT
D: -
V: TRBV5-4
J: TRBJ1-5
size: -

CDR3: CASSFPPGGEQFF
DNA: TGTGCCAGCAGTTTCCCCCCCGGGGGTGAGCAGTTCTTC
D: -
V: TRBV27
J: TRBJ2-1
size: -

CDR3: CASSLAPPGTGRTEAFF
DNA: TGTGCCAGCAGCTTAGCCCCCCCGGGGACAGGGAGAACTGAAGCTTTCTTT
D: TRBD1
V: TRBV7-6
J: TRBJ1-1
size: -

CDR3: CASSGKGEAFF
DNA: TGTGCCAGCAGTGGAAAGGGTGAAGCTTTCTTT
D: -
V: TRBV25-1
J: TRBJ1-1
size: once

CDR3: CASSLPRAPYEQYF
DNA: TGTGCCAGCAGCTTACCCAGGGCGCCCTACGAGCAGTACTTC
D: -
V: TRBV7-8
J: TRBJ2-7
size: -

CDR3: CASSLRGLQDQPQHF
DNA: TGTGCCAGCAGTTTAAGGGGACTGCAAGATCAGCCCCAGCATTTT
D: -
V: TRBV28
J: TRBJ1-5
size: -

CDR3: CASSMGGRAPNTGELFF
DNA: TGTGCCAGTAGTATGGGAGGGAGGGCCCCCAACACCGGGGAGCTGTTTTTT
D: TRBD2
V: TRBV19
J: TRBJ2-2
size: -

CDR3: CAIRTSGVDNEQYF
DNA: TGTGCCATCAGGACTAGCGGGGTTGACAACGAGCAGTACTTC
D: TRBD2
V: TRBV10-3
J: TRBJ2-7
size: -

CDR3: CASSLWGGEAFF
DNA: TGTGCCAGCAGTTTATGGGGGGGCGAAGCTTTCTTT
D: -
V: TRBV28
J: TRBJ1-1
size: -

CDR3: CASSLVGRDEAFF
DNA: TGTGCCAGCAGCTTAGTAGGACGCGACGAAGCTTTCTTT
D: -
V: TRBV7-9
J: TRBJ1-1
size: -

CDR3: CASSNGEGQETQYF
DNA: TGTGCCAGCAGCAACGGAGAGGGCCAAGAGACCCAGTACTTC
D: -
V: TRBV7-9
J: TRBJ2-5
size: -

CDR3: CASIRGGKHTF
DNA: TGTGCCAGCATCAGGGGGGGGAAGCACACCTTC
D: TRBD1
V: TRBV28
J: TRBJ1-2
size: -